This TCR beta chain was sequenced in a study of blood T cells in healthy people across ages. Donors ranged from 6 to 90 years old and were healthy Caucasians in Russia. Isolation of PBMCs gave at least 6.5 million cells per sample. This clonotype was seen more than once but under ten times. The use of a sample-barcoded 5' primer and a J-beta primer mix characterized a second PCR of roughly 7 to 11 cycles. A tag from a template-switch adaptor with 12 random nucleotides marked each cDNA molecule. TCRdb recomputed calls from the 5' RACE reads with MiXCR, one row per CDR3 protein. The table records more than 1,400,000 distinct CDR3 sequences, around 42% of them present only once. Trimming removed 5 bases from V and 7 bases from J, with 12 bases in between. The CDR3 sequence is 12 residues long. Germline values: CDR1 DFQATT, CDR2 SNEGSKA (reference sequence).

The sequenced sample consisted of blood. V and J are TRBV20-1 and TRBJ1-5, with D possibly being TRBD1 (5 bases). This sequence was found in a woman aged 18-29 years in good health. This chain's CDR3 is CSAGGREQPQHF. The CDR3 DNA follows: TGCAGTGCTGGGGGTAGGGAACAGCCCCAGCATTTT.